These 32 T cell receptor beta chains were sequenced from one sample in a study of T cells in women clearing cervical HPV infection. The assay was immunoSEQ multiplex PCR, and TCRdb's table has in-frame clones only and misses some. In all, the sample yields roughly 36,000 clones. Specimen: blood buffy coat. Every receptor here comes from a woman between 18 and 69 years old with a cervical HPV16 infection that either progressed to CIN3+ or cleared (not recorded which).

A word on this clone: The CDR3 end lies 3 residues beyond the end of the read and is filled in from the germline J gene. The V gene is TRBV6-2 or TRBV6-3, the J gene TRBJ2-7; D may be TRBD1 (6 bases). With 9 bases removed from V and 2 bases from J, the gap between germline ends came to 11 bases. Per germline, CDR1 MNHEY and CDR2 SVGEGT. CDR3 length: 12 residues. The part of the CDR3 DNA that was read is TGTGCCAGTCAGGACAGCACCTACGAG. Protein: CASQDSTYE. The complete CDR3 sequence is CASQDSTYEQYF.

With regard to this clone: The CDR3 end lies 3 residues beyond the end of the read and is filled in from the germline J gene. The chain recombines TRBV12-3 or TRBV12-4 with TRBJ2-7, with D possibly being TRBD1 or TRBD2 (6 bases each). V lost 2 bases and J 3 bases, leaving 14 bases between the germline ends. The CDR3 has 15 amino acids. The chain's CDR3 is CASSLNQGRFYEQYF. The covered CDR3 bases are TGTGCCAGCAGTTTAAACCAGGGGAGGTTCTACGAG.

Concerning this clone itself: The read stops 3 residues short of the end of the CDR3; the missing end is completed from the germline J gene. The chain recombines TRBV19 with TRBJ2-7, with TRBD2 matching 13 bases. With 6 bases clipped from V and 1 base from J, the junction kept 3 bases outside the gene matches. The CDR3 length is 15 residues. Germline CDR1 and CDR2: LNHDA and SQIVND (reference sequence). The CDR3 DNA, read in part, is TGTGCCAGTAGGACTAGCGGGAGGATGTCCTACGAG. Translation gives CASRTSGRMSYE. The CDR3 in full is CASRTSGRMSYEQYF.

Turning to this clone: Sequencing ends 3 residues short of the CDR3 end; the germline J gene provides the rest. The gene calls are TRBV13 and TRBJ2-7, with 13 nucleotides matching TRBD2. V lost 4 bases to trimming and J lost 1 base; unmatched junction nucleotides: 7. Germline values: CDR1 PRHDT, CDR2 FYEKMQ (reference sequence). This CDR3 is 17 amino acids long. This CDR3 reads CASSSAGTSGESYEQYF. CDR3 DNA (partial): TGTGCCAGCAGCTCGGCCGGGACTAGCGGGGAATCCTACGAG.

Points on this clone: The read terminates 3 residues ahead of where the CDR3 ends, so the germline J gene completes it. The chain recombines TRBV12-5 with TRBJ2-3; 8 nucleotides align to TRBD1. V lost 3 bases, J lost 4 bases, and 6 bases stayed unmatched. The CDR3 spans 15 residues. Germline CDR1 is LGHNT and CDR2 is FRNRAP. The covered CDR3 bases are TGTGCTAGTGGTTTTGGGACAGGTCGTCCAGATACG. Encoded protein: CASGFGTGRPDT. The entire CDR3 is CASGFGTGRPDTQYF.

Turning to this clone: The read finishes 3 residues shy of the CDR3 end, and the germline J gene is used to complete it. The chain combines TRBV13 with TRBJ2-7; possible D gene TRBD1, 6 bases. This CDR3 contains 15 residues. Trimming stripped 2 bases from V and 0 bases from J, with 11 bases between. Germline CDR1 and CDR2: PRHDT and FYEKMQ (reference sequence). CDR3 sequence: CASSLNRGSSYEQYF. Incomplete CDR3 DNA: TGTGCCAGCAGCTTAAATAGGGGGAGCTCCTACGAG. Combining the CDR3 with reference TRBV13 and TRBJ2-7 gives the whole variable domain AAGVIQSPRHLIKEKRETATLKCYPIPRHDTVYWYQQGPGQDPQFLISFYEKMQSDKGSIPDRFSAQQFSDYHSELNMSSLELGDSALYFCASSLNRGSSYEQYFGPGTRLTVT.

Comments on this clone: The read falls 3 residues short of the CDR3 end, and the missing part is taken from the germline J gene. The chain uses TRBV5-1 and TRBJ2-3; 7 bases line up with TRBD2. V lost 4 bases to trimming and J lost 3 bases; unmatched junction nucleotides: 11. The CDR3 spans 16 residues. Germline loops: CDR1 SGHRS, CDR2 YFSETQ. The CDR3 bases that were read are TGCGCCAGCAGCCCCACTATAGCGGGTAATACAGATACG. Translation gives CASSPTIAGNTDT. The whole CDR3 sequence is CASSPTIAGNTDTQYF.

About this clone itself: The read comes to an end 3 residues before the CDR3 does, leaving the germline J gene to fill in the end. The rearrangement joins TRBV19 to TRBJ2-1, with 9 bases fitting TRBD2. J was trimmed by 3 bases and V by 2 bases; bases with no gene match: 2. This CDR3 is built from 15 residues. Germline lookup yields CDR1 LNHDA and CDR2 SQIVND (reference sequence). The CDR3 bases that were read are TGTGCCAGTAGTATAAAAGCGGGGGGCTACAATGAG. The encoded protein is CASSIKAGGYNE. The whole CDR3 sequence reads CASSIKAGGYNEQFF.

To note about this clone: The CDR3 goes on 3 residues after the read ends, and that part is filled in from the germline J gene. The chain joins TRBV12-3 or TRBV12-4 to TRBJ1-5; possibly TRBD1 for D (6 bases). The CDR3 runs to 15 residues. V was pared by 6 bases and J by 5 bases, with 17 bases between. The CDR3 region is CASRLGTSVDQPQHF. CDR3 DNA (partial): TGTGCCAGCAGACTAGGGACATCTGTCGATCAGCCC.

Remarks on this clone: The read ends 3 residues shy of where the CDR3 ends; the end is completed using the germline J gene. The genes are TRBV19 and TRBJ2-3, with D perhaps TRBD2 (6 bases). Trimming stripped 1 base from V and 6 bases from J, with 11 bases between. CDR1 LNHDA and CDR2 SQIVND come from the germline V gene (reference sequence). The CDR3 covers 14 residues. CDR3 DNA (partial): TGTGCCAGTAGTATAGGTGGAGGGGAGGATACG. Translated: CASSIGGGEDT. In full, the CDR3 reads CASSIGGGEDTQYF.

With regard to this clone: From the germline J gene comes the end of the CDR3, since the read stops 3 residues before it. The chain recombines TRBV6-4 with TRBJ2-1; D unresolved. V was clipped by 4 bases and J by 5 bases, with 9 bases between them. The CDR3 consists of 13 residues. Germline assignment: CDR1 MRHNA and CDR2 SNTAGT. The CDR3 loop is CASSVGWDNEQFF. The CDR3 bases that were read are TGTGCCAGCAGTGTAGGGTGGGACAATGAG.

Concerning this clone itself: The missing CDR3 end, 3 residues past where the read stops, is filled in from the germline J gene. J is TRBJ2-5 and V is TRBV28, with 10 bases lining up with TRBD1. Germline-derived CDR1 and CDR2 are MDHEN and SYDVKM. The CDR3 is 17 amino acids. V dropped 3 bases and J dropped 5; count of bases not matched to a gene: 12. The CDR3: CASSFSGTGDGLETQYF. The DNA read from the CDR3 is TGTGCCAGCAGTTTTTCCGGGACAGGGGATGGACTGGAGACC. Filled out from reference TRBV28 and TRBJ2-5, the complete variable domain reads DVKVTQSSRYLVKRTGEKVFLECVQDMDHENMFWYRQDPGLGLRLIYFSYDVKMKEKGDIPEGYSVSREKKERFSLILESASTNQTSMYLCASSFSGTGDGLETQYFGPGTRLLVL.

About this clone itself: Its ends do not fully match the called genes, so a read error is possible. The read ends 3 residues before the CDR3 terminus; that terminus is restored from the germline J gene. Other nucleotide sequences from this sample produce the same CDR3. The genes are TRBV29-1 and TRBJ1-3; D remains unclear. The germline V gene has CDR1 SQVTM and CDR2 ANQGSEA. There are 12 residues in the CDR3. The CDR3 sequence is CSVDSGRNTIYF. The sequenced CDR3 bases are TGCAGCGTTGACAGCGGAAGAAACACT.

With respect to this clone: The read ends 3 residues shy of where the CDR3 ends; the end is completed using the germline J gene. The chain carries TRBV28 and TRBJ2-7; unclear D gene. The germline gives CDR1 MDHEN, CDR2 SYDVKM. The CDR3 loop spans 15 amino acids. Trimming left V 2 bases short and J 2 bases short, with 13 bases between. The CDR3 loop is CASSLRAPATYEQYF. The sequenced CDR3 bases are TGTGCCAGCAGTTTAAGGGCTCCGGCGACCTACGAG.

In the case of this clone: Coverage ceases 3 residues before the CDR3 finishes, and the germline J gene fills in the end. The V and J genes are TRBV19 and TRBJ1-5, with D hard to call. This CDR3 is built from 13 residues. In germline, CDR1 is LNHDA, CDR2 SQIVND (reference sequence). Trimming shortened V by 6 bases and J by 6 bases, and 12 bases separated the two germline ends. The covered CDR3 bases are TGTGCCAGTAGCACAAGGACTTCTCAGCCC. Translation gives CASSTRTSQP. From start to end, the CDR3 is CASSTRTSQPQHF.

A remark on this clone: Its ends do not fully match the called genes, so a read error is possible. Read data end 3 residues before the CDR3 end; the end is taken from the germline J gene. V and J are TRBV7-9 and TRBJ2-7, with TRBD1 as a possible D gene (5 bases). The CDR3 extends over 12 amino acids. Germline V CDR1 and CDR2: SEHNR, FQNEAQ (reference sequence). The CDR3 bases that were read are TGTACCAGCAGCTTGGACACCTACGAG. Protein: CTSSLDTYE. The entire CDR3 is CTSSLDTYEQYF.

CDR3 in amino acids: CASSFGQTLNYGYTF. The sequenced CDR3 bases are TGCGCCAGCAGCTTTGGTCAGACATTAAACTATGGC. The chain employs TRBV5-1 and TRBJ1-2; D call uncertain. Sequencing ends 3 residues short of the CDR3 end; the germline J gene provides the rest. The germline V and J ends were trimmed by 2 bases and 2 bases, with 13 bases remaining between them. The CDR3 has 15 residues. Germline V gene sequence: CDR1 SGHRS, CDR2 YFSETQ. Combining the CDR3 with reference TRBV5-1 and TRBJ1-2 gives the whole variable domain KAGVTQTPRYLIKTRGQQVTLSCSPISGHRSVSWYQQTPGQGLQFLFEYFSETQRNKGNFPGRFSGRQFSNSRSEMNVSTLELGDSALYLCASSFGQTLNYGYTFGSGTRLTVV.

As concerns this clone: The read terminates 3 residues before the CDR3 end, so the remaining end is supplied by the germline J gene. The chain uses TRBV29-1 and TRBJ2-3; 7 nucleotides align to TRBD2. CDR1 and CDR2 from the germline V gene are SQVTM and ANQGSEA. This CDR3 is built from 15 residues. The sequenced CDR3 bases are TGCAGCGTTGATGGGACGGGGGGAGTTTGGGAGACG. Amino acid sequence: CSVDGTGGVWET. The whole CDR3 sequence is CSVDGTGGVWETQYF.

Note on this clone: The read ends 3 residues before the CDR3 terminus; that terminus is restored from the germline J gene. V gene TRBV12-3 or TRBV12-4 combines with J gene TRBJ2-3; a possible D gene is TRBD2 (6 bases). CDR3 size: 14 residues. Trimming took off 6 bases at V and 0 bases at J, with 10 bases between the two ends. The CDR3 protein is CASRYSGSTDTQYF. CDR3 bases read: TGTGCCAGCAGGTATAGCGGTAGCACAGATACG.

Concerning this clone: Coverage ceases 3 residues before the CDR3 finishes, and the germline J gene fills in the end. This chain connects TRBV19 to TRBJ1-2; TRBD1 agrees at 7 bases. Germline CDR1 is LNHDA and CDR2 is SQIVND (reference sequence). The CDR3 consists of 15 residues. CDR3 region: CASSTQGESGYDYTF. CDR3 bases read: TGTGCCAGTAGCACGCAGGGGGAGTCGGGCTACGAC.

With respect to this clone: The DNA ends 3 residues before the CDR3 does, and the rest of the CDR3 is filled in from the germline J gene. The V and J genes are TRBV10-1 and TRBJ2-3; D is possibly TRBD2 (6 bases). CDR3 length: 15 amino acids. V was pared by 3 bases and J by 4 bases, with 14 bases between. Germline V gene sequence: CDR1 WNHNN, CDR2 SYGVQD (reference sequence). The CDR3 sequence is CASSDGSGDSDTQYF. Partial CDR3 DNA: TGCGCCAGCAGTGACGGCTCGGGGGACTCAGATACG.

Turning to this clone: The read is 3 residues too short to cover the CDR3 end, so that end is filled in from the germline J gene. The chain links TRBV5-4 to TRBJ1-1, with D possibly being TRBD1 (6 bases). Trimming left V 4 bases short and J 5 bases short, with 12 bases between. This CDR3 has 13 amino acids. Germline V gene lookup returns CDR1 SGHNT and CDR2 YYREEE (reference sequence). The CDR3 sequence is CASSPIRGTEAFF. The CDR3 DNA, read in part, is TGTGCCAGCAGCCCCATCAGGGGAACTGAA.

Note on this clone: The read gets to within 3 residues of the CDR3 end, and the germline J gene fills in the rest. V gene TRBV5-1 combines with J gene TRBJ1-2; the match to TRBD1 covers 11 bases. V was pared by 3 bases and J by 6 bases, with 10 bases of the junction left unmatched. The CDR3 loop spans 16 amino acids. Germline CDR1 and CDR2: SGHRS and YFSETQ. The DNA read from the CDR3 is TGCGCCAGCAGCTCCTCGCCGGGACAGGGGGAGGATGGC. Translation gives CASSSSPGQGEDG. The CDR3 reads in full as CASSSSPGQGEDGYTF.

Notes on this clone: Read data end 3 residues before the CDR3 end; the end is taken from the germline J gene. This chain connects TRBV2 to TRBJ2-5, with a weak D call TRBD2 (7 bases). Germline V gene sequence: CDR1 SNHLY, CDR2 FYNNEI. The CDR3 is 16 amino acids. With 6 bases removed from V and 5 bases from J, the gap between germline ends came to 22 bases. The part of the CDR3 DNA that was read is TGTGCCAGCAGGGACCCTCGGGGGGCTACAGGGGAGACC. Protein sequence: CASRDPRGATGET. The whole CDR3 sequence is CASRDPRGATGETQYF.

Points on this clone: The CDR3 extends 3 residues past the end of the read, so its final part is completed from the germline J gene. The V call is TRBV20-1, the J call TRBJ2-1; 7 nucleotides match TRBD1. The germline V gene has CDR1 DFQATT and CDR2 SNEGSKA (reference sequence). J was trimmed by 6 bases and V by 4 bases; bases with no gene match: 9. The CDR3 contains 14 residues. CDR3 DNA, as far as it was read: TGCAGTGCTAAAGAGGGGGCGCGTGGCAATGAG. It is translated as CSAKEGARGNE. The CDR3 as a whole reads CSAKEGARGNEQFF.

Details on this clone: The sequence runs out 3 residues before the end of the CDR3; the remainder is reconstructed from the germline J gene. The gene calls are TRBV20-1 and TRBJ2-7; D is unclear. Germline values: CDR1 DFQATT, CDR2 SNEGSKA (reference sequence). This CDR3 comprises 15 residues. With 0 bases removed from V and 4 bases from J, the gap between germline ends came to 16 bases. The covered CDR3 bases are TGCAGTGCTAGAGATCGACTCAGAGCTGGGTACGAG. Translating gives CSARDRLRAGYE. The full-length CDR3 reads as CSARDRLRAGYEQYF.

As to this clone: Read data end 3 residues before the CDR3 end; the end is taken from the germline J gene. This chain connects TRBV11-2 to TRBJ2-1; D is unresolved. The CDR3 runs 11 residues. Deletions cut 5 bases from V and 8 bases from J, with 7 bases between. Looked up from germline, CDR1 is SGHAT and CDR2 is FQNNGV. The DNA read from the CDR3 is TGTGCCAGCAGCAATAGTGATGAG. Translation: CASSNSDE. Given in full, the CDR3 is CASSNSDEQFF.

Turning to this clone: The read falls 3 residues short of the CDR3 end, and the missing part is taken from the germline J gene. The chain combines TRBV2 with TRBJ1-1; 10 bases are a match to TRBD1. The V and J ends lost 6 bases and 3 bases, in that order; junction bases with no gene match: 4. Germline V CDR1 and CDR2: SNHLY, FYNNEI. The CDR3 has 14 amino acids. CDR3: CASRDRGRYTEAFF. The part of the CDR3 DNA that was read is TGTGCCAGCAGAGACAGGGGGCGGTACACTGAA.

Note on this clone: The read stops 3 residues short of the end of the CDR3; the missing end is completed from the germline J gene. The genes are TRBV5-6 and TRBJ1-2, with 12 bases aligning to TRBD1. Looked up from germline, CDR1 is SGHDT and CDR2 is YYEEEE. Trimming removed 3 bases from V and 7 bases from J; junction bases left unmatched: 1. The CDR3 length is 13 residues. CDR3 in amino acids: CASSWGQGAGYTF. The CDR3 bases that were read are TGTGCCAGCAGCTGGGGACAGGGGGCTGGC.

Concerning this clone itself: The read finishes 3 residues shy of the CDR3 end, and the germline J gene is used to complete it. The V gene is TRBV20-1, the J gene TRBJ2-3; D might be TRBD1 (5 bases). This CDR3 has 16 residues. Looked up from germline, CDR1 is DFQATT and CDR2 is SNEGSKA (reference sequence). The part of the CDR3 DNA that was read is TGCAGTGCTAGAGATCAACGGCCAGGGTTCAATCAGCCG. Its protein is CSARDQRPGFNQP. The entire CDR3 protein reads CSARDQRPGFNQPQYF.

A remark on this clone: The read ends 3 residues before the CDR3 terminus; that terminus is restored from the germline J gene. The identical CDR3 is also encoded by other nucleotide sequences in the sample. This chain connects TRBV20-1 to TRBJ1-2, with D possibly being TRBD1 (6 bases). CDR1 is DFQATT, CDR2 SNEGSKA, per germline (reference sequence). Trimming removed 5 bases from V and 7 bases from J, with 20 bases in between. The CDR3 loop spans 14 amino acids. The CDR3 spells CSAPLLRGSAGYTF. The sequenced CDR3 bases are TGCAGTGCTCCGCTCCTGAGGGGGTCAGCTGGC.

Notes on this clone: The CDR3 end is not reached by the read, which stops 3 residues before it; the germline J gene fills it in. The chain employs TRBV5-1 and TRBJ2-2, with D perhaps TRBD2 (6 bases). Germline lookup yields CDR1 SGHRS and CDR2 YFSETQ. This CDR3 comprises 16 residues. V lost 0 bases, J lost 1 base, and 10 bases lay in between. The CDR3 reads CASSLDGSGNTGELFF. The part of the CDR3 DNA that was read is TGCGCCAGCAGCTTGGACGGGAGCGGGAACACCGGGGAG.